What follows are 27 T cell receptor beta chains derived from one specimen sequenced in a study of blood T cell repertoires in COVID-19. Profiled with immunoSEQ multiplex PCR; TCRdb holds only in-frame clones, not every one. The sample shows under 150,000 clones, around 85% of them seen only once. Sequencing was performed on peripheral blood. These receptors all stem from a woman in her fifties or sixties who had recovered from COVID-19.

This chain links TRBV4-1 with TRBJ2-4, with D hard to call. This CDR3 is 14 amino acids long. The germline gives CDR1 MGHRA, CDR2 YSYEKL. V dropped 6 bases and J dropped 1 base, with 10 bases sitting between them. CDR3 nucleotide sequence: TGCGCCAGCAGGAAAGTCGGGGCCAAAAACATTCAGTACTTC. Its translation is CASRKVGAKNIQYF.

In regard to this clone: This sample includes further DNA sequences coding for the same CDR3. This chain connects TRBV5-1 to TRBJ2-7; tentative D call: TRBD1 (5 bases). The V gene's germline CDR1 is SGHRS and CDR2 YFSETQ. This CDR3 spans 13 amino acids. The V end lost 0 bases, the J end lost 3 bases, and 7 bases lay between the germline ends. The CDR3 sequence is CASSLGQSYEQYF. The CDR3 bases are TGCGCCAGCAGCTTGGGACAGAGCTACGAGCAGTACTTC. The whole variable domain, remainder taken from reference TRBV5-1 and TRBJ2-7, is KAGVTQTPRYLIKTRGQQVTLSCSPISGHRSVSWYQQTPGQGLQFLFEYFSETQRNKGNFPGRFSGRQFSNSRSEMNVSTLELGDSALYLCASSLGQSYEQYFGPGTRLTVT.

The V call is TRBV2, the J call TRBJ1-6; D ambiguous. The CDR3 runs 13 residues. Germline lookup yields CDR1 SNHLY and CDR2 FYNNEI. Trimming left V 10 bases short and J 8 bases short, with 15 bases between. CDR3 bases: TGTGCCAACTCACGGCGAGCGGATTCACCCCTCCACTTT. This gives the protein CANSRRADSPLHF.

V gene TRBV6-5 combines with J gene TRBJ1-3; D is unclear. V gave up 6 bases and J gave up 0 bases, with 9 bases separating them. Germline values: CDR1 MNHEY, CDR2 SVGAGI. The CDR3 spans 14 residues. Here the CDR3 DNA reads TGTGCCAGCAGCGGAGGAGACTCTGGAAACACCATATATTTT. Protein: CASSGGDSGNTIYF.

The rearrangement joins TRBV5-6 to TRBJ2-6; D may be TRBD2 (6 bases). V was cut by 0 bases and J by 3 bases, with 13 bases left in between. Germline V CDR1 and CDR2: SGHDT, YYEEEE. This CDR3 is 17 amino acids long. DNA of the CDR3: TGTGCCAGCAGCTTGGCCGTGGCTAGCGATGGGGCCAACGTCCTGACTTTC. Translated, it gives CASSLAVASDGANVLTF.

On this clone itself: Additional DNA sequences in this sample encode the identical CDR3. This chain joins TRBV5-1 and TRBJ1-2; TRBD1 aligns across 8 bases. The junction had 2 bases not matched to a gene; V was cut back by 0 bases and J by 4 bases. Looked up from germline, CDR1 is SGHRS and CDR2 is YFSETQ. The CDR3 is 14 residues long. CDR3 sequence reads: CASSLAGGRYGYTF. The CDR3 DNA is TGCGCCAGCAGCTTGGCAGGGGGCCGCTATGGCTACACCTTC.

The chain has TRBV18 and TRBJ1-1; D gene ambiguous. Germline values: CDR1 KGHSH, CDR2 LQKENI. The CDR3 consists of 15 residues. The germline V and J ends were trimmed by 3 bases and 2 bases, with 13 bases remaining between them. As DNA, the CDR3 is TGTGCCAGCTCACCTCTATCGAGCTTAAACACTGAAGCTTTCTTT. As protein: CASSPLSSLNTEAFF. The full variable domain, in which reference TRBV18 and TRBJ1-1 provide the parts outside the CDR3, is NAGVMQNPRHLVRRRGQEARLRCSPMKGHSHVYWYRQLPEEGLKFMVYLQKENIIDESGMPKERFSAEFPKEGPSILRIQQVVRGDSAAYFCASSPLSSLNTEAFFGQGTRLTVV.

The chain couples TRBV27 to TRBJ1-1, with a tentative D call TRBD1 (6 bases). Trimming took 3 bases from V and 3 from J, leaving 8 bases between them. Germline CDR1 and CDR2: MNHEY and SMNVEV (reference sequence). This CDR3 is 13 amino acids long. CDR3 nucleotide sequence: TGTGCCAGCAGTTTGTCAGGGGACACTGAAGCTTTCTTT. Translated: CASSLSGDTEAFF.

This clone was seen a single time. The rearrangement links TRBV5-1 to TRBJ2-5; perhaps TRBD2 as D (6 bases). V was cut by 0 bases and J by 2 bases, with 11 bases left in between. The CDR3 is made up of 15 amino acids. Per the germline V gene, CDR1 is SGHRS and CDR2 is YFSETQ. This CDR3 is CASSLVLAGQETQYF. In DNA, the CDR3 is TGCGCCAGCAGCTTGGTACTTGCGGGACAAGAGACCCAGTACTTC.

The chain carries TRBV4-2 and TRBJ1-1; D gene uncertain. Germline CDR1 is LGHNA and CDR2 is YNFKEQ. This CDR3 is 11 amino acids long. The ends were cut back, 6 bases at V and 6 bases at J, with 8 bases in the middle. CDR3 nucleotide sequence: TGTGCCAGCAGACGGGAGGCTGAAGCTTTCTTT. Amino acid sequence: CASRREAEAFF.

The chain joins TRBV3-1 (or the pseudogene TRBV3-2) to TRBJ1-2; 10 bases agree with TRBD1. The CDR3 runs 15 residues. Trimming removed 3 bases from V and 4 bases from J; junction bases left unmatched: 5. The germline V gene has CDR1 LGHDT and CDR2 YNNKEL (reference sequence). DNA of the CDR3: TGTGCCAGCAGCCACCCCAGGACAGGGGGCTATGGCTACACCTTC. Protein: CASSHPRTGGYGYTF.

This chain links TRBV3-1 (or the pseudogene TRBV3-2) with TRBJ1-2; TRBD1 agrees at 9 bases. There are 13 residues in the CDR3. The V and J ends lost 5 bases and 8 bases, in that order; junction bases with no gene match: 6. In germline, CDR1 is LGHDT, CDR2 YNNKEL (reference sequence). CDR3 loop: CASSRQGGTGYTF. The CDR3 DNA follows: TGTGCCAGCAGCAGACAGGGGGGGACAGGCTACACCTTC.

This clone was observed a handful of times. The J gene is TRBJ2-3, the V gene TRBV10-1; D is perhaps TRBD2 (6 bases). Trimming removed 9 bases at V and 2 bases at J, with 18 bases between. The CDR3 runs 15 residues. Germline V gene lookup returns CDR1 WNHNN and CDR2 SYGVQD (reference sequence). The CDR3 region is CASLIEQGLTDTQYF. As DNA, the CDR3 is TGCGCCAGTCTCATCGAGCAGGGACTCACAGATACGCAGTATTTT.

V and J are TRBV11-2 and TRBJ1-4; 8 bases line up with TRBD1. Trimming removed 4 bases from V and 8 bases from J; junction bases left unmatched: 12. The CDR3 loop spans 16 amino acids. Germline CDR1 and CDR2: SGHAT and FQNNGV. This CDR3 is CASSSLYRGRREKLFF. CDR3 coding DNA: TGTGCCAGCAGCTCCCTTTACAGGGGGAGAAGGGAAAAACTGTTTTTT. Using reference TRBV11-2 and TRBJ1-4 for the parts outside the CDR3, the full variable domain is EAGVAQSPRYKIIEKRQSVAFWCNPISGHATLYWYQQILGQGPKLLIQFQNNGVVDDSQLPKDRFSAERLKGVDSTLKIQPAKLEDSAVYLCASSSLYRGRREKLFFGSGTQLSVL.

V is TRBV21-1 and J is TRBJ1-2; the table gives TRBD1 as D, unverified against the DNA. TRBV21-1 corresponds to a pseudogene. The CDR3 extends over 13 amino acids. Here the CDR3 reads CASIADRGYGYTF. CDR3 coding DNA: TGTGCCAGCATCGCGGACAGGGGGTATGGCTACACCTTC.

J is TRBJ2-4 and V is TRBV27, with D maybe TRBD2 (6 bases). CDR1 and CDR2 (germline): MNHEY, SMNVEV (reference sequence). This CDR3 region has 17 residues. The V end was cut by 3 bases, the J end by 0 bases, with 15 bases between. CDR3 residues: CASSFSGGTIAKNIQYF. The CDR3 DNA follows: TGTGCCAGCAGTTTTTCTGGGGGGACCATAGCCAAAAACATTCAGTACTTC.

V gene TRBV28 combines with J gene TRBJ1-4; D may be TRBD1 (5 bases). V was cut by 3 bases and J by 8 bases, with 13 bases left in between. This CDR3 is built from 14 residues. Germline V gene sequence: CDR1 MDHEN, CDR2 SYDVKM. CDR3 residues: CASSFYQGGEKLFF. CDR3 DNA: TGTGCCAGCAGTTTTTACCAGGGAGGGGAAAAACTGTTTTTT.

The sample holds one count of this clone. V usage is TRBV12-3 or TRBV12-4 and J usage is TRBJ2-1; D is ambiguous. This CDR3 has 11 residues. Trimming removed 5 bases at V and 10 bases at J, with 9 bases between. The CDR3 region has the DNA TGTGCCAGCAGTGTGTATTTCGAGCAGTTCTTC. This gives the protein CASSVYFEQFF.

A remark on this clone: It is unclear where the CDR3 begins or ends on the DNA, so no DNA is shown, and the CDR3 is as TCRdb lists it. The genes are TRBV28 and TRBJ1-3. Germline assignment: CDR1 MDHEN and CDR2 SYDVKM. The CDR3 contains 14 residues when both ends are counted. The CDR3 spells CASSSSRQGNTIYF.

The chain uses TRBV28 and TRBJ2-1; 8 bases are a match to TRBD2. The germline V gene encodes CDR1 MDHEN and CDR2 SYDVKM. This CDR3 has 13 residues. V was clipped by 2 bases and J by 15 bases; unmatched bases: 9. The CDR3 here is CASSLASGWNTFF. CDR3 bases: TGTGCCAGCAGTTTAGCTAGCGGGTGGAACACGTTCTTC.

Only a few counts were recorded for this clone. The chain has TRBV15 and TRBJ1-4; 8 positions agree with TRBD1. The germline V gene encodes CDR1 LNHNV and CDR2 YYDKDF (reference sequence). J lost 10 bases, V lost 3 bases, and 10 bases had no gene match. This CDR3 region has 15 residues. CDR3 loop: CATSSPGTGLSKLFF. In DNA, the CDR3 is TGTGCCACCAGCAGCCCCGGGACAGGTCTCTCAAAACTGTTTTTT.

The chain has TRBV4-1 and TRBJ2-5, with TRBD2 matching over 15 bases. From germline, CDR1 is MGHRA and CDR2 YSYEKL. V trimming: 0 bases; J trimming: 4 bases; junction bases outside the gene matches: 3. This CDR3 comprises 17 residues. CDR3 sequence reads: CASSQDRTSGGGETQYF. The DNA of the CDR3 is TGCGCCAGCAGCCAAGATCGGACTAGCGGGGGGGGAGAGACCCAGTACTTC.

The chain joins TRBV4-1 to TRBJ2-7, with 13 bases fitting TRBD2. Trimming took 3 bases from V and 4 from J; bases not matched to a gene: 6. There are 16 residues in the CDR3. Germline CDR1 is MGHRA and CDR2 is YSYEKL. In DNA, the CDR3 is TGCGCCAGCAGCCAGGGGGGACTAGCGGGACGGTACGAGCAGTACTTC. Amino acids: CASSQGGLAGRYEQYF.

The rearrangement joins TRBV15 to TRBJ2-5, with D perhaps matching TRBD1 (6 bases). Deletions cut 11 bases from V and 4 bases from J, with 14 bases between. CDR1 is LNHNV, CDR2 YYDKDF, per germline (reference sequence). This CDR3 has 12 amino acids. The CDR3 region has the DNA TGTGCCGCCACAGGGAATGGAGAGACCCAGTACTTC. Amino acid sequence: CAATGNGETQYF.

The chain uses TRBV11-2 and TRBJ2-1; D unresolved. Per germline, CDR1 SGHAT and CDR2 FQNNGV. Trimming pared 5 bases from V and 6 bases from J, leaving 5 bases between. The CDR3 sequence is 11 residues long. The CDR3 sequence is CASSRSNEQFF. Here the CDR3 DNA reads TGTGCCAGCAGCCGGTCCAATGAGCAGTTCTTC.

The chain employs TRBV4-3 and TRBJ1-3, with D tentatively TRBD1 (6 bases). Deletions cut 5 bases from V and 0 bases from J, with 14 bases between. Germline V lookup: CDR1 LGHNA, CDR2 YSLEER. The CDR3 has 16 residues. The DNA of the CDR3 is TGCGCCAGCAGCTTGAACAGGGTTTCCTCTGGAAACACCATATATTTT. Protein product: CASSLNRVSSGNTIYF.

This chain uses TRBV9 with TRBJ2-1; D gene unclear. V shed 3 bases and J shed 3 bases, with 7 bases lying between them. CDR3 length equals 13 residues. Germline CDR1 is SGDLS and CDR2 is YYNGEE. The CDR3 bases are TGTGCCAGCAGCGCTACCGTCTACAATGAGCAGTTCTTC. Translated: CASSATVYNEQFF.